A single sample is the source of the 10 T cell receptor beta chains below, sequenced in a study of Ad26.COV2.S vaccination and SARS-CoV-2 variants. Treatment here: about 20 received Ad26.COV2.S at low or high dose, single or two shots; 5 received placebo; per-sample allocation not given. Collection of the samples took place on day 63 after the first injection of vaccine or placebo. Repertoires were generated with immunoSEQ multiplex PCR, while TCRdb's copy carries only in-frame clones and drops some. The sample records fewer than 500,000 clones, 89% being singletons. The sample was peripheral blood, taken in a trial of Ad26.COV2.S vaccine versus placebo. The receptors were gathered from a person between 18 and 65 years old who received the Ad26.COV2.S COVID-19 vaccine or a placebo.

The genes are TRBV6-2 or TRBV6-3 and TRBJ2-2; the D is unclear. The length of the CDR3 is 15 residues. CDR1 MNHEY and CDR2 SVGEGT come from the germline V gene. V was shortened by 4 bases and J by 6 bases, with 15 bases between the two germline ends. CDR3 protein: CASSSLLKSPGELFF. The CDR3 region has the DNA TGTGCCAGCAGTTCCCTCCTCAAATCCCCCGGGGAGCTGTTTTTT.

The gene calls are TRBV6-5 and TRBJ1-6; D call uncertain. Germline CDR1 is MNHEY and CDR2 is SVGAGI. The length of the CDR3 is 13 residues. V lost 8 bases and J 4 bases, leaving 9 bases between the germline ends. CDR3: CASHGSYNSPLHF. The CDR3 coding sequence is TGTGCCAGCCACGGCAGTTATAATTCACCCCTCCACTTT.

The CDR3 loop reads CASSVGFGDGYTF. CDR3 sequence (DNA): TGTGCCAGCAGCGTAGGATTTGGGGATGGCTACACCTTC. This chain connects TRBV5-4 to TRBJ1-2; D ambiguous. Germline V gives CDR1 SGHNT, CDR2 YYREEE (reference sequence). With 4 bases removed from V and 6 bases from J, the gap between germline ends came to 13 bases. There are 13 residues in the CDR3. The full variable domain, rest sourced from reference TRBV5-4 and TRBJ1-2, is ETGVTQSPTHLIKTRGQQVTLRCSSQSGHNTVSWYQQALGQGPQFIFQYYREEENGRGNFPPRFSGLQFPNYSSELNVNALELDDSALYLCASSVGFGDGYTFGSGTRLTVV.

The J gene is TRBJ2-2, the V gene TRBV4-2; 10 bases map to TRBD2. CDR1 is LGHNA and CDR2 is YNFKEQ in the germline V gene. V trimming: 1 base; J trimming: 5 bases; junction bases outside the gene matches: 7. This CDR3 region has 17 residues. CDR3 loop: CASSQAGNSGGTGELFF. The CDR3 coding sequence is TGTGCCAGCAGCCAAGCCGGAAATAGCGGGGGGACCGGGGAGCTGTTTTTT.

This clone was found once. The chain recombines TRBV5-8 with TRBJ2-2, with TRBD2 as a possible D gene (5 bases). This CDR3 comprises 18 residues. V gave up 0 bases and J gave up 4 bases, with 19 bases separating them. Germline loops: CDR1 SGHTS, CDR2 YDEGEE. As DNA, the CDR3 is TGTGCCAGCAGCTTGGAGATGGGGTGGGGAGTAGGCACCGGGGAGCTGTTTTTT. Its protein product is CASSLEMGWGVGTGELFF.

The V and J genes are TRBV3-1 (or the pseudogene TRBV3-2) and TRBJ2-7; D not certain. CDR1 and CDR2 (germline): LGHDT, YNNKEL (reference sequence). The V and J ends lost 6 bases and 3 bases respectively, with 18 bases between them. The CDR3 is 15 residues long. The CDR3 is CASSLSYKPHYEQYF. CDR3 nucleotides: TGTGCCAGCAGTCTCAGCTACAAGCCCCACTACGAGCAGTACTTC.

This chain uses TRBV7-3 with TRBJ2-1; 12 bases line up with TRBD2. The V segment lost 2 bases and the J segment 7 bases; nucleotides outside the gene matches: 0. The length of the CDR3 is 14 residues. Germline V gene data show CDR1 as SGHTA and CDR2 as FQGTGA. CDR3 DNA sequence: TGTGCCAGCAGCTTAGGGACTAGCGGGAATGAGCAGTTCTTC. Translation gives CASSLGTSGNEQFF.

This rearrangement joins TRBV9 to TRBJ1-2; TRBD1 matches at 10 bases. The CDR3 runs 19 residues. V lost 0 bases to trimming and J lost 4 bases; unmatched junction nucleotides: 15. Per germline, CDR1 SGDLS and CDR2 YYNGEE. CDR3 loop: CASSVGPMGDRGGSYGYTF. CDR3 DNA sequence: TGTGCCAGCAGCGTAGGTCCAATGGGGGACAGGGGTGGAAGCTATGGCTACACCTTC.

This clone was seen only a few times. This sequence joins TRBV6-2 or TRBV6-3 and TRBJ2-7; D is unclear. This CDR3 is built from 14 residues. The germline V gene has CDR1 MNHEY and CDR2 SVGEGT. V lost 3 bases, J lost 1 base, and 10 bases lay in between. This CDR3 is CASSYGTFSYEQYF. In DNA, the CDR3 is TGTGCCAGCAGTTATGGTACTTTTTCCTACGAGCAGTACTTC.

The rearrangement links TRBV5-1 to TRBJ2-1; D is uncertain. In germline, CDR1 is SGHRS, CDR2 YFSETQ. The CDR3 spans 13 residues. Trimming removed 2 bases from V and 6 bases from J, with 9 bases in between. CDR3 region: CASSLGLGNEQFF. CDR3 DNA sequence: TGCGCCAGCAGCTTAGGCCTCGGCAATGAGCAGTTCTTC. The whole variable domain, filled in from reference TRBV5-1 and TRBJ2-1, reads KAGVTQTPRYLIKTRGQQVTLSCSPISGHRSVSWYQQTPGQGLQFLFEYFSETQRNKGNFPGRFSGRQFSNSRSEMNVSTLELGDSALYLCASSLGLGNEQFFGPGTRLTVL.